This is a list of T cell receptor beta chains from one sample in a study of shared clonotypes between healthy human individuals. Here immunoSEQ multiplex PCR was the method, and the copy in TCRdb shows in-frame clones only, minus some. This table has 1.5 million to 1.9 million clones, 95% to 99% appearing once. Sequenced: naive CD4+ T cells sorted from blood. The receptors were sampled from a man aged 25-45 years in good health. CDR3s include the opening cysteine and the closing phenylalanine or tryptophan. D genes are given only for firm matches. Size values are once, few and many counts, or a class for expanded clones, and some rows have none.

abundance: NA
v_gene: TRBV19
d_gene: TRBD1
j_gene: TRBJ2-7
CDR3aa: CASSRPGTGRQQYF
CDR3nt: TGTGCCAGTAGCCGTCCCGGGACAGGGCGTCAGCAGTACTTC

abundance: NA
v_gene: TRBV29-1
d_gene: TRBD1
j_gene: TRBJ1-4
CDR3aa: CSYQGGNNEKLFF
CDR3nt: TGCAGCTACCAGGGGGGCAACAATGAAAAACTGTTTTTT

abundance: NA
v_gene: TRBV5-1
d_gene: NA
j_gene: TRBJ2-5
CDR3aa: CASSLGDTPFETQYF
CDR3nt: TGCGCCAGCAGCCTGGGCGACACACCTTTCGAGACCCAGTACTTC

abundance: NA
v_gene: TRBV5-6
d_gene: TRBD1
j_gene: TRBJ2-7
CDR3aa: CASSLTGQGSYEQYF
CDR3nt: TGTGCCAGCAGCTTGACGGGACAGGGAAGCTACGAGCAGTACTTC

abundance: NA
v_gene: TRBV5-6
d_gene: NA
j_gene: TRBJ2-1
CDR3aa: CASSLALDPQQFF
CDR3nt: TGTGCCAGCAGCTTGGCATTAGACCCCCAGCAGTTCTTC

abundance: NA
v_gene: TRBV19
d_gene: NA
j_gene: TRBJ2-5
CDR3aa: CASGERGFQETQYF
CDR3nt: TGTGCATCAGGGGAAAGGGGCTTCCAAGAGACCCAGTACTTC

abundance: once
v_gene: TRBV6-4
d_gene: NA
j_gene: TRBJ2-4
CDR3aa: CASSGTSNGIQYF
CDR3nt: TGTGCCAGCAGTGGCACTTCGAATGGCATTCAGTACTTC

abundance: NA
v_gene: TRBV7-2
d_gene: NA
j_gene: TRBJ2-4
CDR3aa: CASSQTRFLGATKNIQYF
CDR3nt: TGTGCCAGCAGCCAGACGCGGTTTCTGGGGGCGACCAAAAACATTCAGTACTTC

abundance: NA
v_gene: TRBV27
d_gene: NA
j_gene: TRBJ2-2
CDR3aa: CASSFSRVNTGELFF
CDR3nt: TGTGCCAGCAGTTTCTCGCGGGTGAACACCGGGGAGCTGTTTTTT

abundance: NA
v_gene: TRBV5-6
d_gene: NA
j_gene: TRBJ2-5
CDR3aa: CASSLERQETQYF
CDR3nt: TGTGCCAGCAGCTTGGAGAGGCAGGAGACCCAGTACTTC

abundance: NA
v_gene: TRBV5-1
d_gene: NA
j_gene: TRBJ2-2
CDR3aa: CASSLEPGTNTGELFF
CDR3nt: TGCGCCAGCAGCTTGGAACCGGGGACGAACACCGGGGAGCTGTTTTTT

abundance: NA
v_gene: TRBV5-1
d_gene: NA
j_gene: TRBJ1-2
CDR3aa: CASSLLSNYGYTF
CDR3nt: TGCGCCAGCAGCTTGTTAAGTAACTATGGCTACACCTTC

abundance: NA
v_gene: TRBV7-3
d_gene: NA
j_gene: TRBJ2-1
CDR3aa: CASSTQRANEQFF
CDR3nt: TGTGCCAGCAGCACTCAGAGAGCCAATGAGCAGTTCTTC

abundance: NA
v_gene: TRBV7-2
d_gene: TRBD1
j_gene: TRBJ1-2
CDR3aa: CASSFMGQGFPSF
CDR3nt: TGTGCCAGCAGCTTTATGGGACAGGGGTTCCCTTCCTTC

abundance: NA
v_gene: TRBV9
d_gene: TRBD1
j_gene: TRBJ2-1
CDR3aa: CASSAGGQGPYNEQFF
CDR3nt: TGTGCCAGCAGCGCCGGGGGACAGGGGCCTTACAATGAGCAGTTCTTC

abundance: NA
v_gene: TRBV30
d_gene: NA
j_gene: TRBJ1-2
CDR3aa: CAWSPLWGGYTF
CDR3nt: TGTGCCTGGAGTCCTCTATGGGGTGGCTACACCTTC

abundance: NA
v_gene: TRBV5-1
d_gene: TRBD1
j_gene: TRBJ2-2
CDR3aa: CASSPGTAGSGELFF
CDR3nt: TGCGCCAGCAGCCCCGGGACAGCAGGTTCCGGGGAGCTGTTTTTT